The entry that follows covers one T cell receptor beta chain sequence. Its target is not known. The data belong to a study of cytomegalovirus exposure and HLA in healthy donors. Findings and limits, study-wide: Many donors shared some public TCRs, even though most TCR sequences were rare. Later analysis found that TCR beta chains associated with HLA were more clonally expanded than other, equally common chains.

Nominally healthy donors were sampled, though unrecorded immune exposures were likely. Primers: 60 Vbeta forward and 13 Jbeta reverse. Clones were read by immunoSEQ multiplex PCR, and TCRdb kept only the in-frame ones, dropping some. This table holds approximately 280,000 clones, over 85% found once. This sequence was found in a woman aged 18-35 years in good health and CMV-seronegative. Material: PBMCs.

The CDR3 sequence is CASSDLTEEQYF. The CDR3 nucleotides are TGTGCCAGCAGTGATCTAACAGAAGAGCAGTACTTC. This sequence joins TRBV2 and TRBJ2-7; D uncertain. Germline lookup yields CDR1 SNHLY and CDR2 FYNNEI. CDR3 size: 12 residues. Trimming removed 3 bases at V and 7 bases at J, with 10 bases between.